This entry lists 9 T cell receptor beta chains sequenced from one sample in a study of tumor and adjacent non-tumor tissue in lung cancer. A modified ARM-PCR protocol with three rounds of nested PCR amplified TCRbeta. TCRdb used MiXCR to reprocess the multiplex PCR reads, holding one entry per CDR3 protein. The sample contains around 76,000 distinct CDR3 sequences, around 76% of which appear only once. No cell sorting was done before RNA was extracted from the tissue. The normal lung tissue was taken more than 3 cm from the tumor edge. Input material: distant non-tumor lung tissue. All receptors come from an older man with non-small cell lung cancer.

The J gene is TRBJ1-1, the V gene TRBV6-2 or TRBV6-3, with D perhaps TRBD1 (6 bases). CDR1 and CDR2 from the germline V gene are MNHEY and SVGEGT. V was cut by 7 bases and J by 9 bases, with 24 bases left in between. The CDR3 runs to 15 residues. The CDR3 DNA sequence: TGTGCCAGCAATTTTGGACAGATCGGTAATACTAAAGCTTTCTTT. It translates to CASNFGQIGNTKAFF.

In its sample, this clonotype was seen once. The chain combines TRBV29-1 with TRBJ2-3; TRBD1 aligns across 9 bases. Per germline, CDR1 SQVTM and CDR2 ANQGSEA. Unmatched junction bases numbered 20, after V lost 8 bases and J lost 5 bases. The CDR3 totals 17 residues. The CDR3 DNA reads TGCAGCTTAATGCCATATGTGACAGGGGGGGACAGAGATACGCAGTATTTT. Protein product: CSLMPYVTGGDRDTQYF.

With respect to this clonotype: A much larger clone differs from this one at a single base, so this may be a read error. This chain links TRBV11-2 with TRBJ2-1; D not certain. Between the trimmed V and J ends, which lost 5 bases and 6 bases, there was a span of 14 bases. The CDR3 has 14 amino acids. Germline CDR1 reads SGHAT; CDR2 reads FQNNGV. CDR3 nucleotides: TGTGCCAGCAGCCTCCAAGGGCAGTGCAATGAGCAGTTCTTC. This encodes CASSLQGQCNEQFF.

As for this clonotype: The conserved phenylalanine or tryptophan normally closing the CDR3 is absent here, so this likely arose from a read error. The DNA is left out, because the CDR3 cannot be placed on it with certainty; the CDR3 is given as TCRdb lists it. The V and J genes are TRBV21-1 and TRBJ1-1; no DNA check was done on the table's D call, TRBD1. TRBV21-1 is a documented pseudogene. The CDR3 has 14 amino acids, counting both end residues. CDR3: CASSQRGTGPEAFL.

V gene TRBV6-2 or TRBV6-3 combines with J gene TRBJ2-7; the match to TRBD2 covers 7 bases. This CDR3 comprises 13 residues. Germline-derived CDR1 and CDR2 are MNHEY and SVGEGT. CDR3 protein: CAIRGGISYEQYF. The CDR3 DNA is TGTGCTATAAGGGGAGGGATCTCCTACGAGCAGTACTTC.

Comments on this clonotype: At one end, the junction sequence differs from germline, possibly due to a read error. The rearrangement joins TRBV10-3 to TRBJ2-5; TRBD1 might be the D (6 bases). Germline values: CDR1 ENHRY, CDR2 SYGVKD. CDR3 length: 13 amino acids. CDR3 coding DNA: TGTGCCATTAGACAGGCCGATCAAGAGCCCCAGTACTTC. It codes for CAIRQADQEPQYF.

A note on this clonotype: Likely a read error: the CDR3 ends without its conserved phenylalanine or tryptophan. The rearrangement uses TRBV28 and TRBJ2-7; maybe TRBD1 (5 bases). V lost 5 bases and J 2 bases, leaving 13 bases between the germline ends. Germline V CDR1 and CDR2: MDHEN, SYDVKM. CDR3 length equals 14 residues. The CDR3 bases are TGTGCCAGCAGTATCATCAGACAGCCCTACGAGCAGTACTCC. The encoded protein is CASSIIRQPYEQYS.

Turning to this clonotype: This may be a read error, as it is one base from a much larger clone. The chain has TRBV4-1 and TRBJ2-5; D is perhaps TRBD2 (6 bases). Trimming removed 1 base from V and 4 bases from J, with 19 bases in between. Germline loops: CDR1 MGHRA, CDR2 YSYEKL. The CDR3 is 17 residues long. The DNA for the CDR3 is TGCGCCAGCAGCCAAGCGTGTGGAGGGGTTGGAGGAGAGACCCAGTACTTC. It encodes CASSQACGGVGGETQYF.

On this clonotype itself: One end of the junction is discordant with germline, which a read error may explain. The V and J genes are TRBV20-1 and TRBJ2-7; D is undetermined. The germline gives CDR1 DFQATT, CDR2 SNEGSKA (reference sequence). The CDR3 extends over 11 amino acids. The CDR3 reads CSAYQNGDQYF. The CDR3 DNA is TGTAGTGCTTATCAGAACGGTGATCAGTACTTC.